This entry lists 6 T cell receptor beta chains sequenced from one sample in a study of cytomegalovirus exposure and HLA in healthy donors. The PCR made use of 60 Vbeta and 13 Jbeta primers. Profiling relied on immunoSEQ multiplex PCR, and the TCRdb table lists in-frame clones only, not all of them. This table holds about 250,000 clones, nearly 95% found once. Specimen: PBMCs. The source of these receptors is a girl aged 2 to 10 in good health and CMV-seronegative.

V is TRBV27 and J is TRBJ1-2, with D hard to call. Germline CDR1 reads MNHEY; CDR2 reads SMNVEV (reference sequence). This CDR3 region has 12 residues. Trimming took 6 bases from V and 1 from J, leaving 6 bases between them. Written as DNA, the CDR3 is TGTGCCAGCAGAGGACTTAACTATGGCTACACCTTC. Protein sequence: CASRGLNYGYTF.

The rearrangement uses TRBV30 and TRBJ1-4; weak D call: TRBD1 (5 bases). V was pared by 2 bases and J by 4 bases, with 8 bases between. The CDR3 runs to 13 residues. CDR1 is GTSNPN, CDR2 SVGIG, per germline (reference sequence). The CDR3 nucleotides are TGTGCCTGGAGTACGGACAATAATGAAAAACTGTTTTTT. Translating it yields CAWSTDNNEKLFF.

V usage is TRBV11-2 and J usage is TRBJ2-3; TRBD1 might be the D (6 bases). The CDR3 is made up of 16 amino acids. V was pared by 6 bases and J by 2 bases, with 18 bases between. Germline V gene lookup returns CDR1 SGHAT and CDR2 FQNNGV. The CDR3: CASSQIGGQYTDTQYF. The CDR3 nucleotides read TGTGCCAGCAGTCAAATAGGTGGACAGTACACAGATACGCAGTATTTT.

The J gene is TRBJ2-2, the V gene TRBV2; possibly TRBD1 for D (5 bases). The CDR3 contains 16 residues. The V gene lost 4 bases and the J gene lost 2 bases, with 14 bases spanning the gap. CDR1 is SNHLY, CDR2 FYNNEI, per germline. CDR3 amino acids: CASSASRAGNTGELFF. CDR3 bases: TGTGCCAGCAGTGCGAGCAGGGCTGGTAACACCGGGGAGCTGTTTTTT.

The chain couples TRBV21-1 to TRBJ1-6; TRBD1, the table's D call, was not compared with the DNA. TRBV21-1 is listed as a pseudogene. The CDR3 totals 14 residues. The CDR3 DNA reads TGTGCCAGCAGCAACCAGGGTGGTTCTTCACCCCTCCACTTT. Residues: CASSNQGGSSPLHF.

The CDR3 sequence is CASSGPTGGNYGYTF. The CDR3 DNA reads as TGTGCCAGCAGCGGACCGACAGGGGGGAACTATGGCTACACCTTC. V gene TRBV7-9 combines with J gene TRBJ1-2; 9 bases map to TRBD1. The CDR3 length is 15 residues. V dropped 5 bases and J dropped 2; count of bases not matched to a gene: 6. Germline assignment: CDR1 SEHNR and CDR2 FQNEAQ (reference sequence).